This TCR beta chain derives from a study of blood T cell repertoires in COVID-19. Study information: The study drew acute and convalescent COVID-19 samples from the United States, Italy and Spain. Sources were T cells, B-cell-depleted T cells, or PBMCs; the material itself was cDNA or gDNA.

CDR1 and CDR2 from the germline V gene are LGHNT and FRNRAP. The CDR3 loop spans 13 amino acids. Trimming pared 3 bases from V and 3 bases from J, leaving 6 bases between. Original handling: Reference gene primer amplification gave nucleated cell count estimates. Sequenced by immunoSEQ multiplex PCR; TCRdb stores in-frame clones only, minus some. D and trimming come from the DNA, and the V and J calls and clone size come from that table. The sample yields more than 90,000 clones, 91% seen once. Sequenced: peripheral blood. The chain uses TRBV12-5 and TRBJ1-5; possible D gene TRBD1, 5 bases. The clonotype was recovered from a man in his fifties with acute or convalescent COVID-19. The CDR3 loop reads CASGFGHNQPQHF. In nucleotides, the CDR3 is TGTGCTAGTGGTTTCGGACACAATCAGCCCCAGCATTTT.